These 20 T cell receptor beta chains were all obtained from the same sample, sequenced in a study of blood T cell repertoires in COVID-19. Generated by immunoSEQ multiplex PCR, the TCRdb table keeps only in-frame clones and is missing some. Of around 26,000 clones listed, around 93% are singletons. Material: peripheral blood. These receptors came from a human donor in a cohort sampled during active COVID-19.

The V gene is TRBV6-5, the J gene TRBJ1-3; 9 positions match TRBD1. Germline trimming cut 6 bases from V and 9 bases from J; bases unmatched to any gene: 9. The CDR3 is 14 amino acids. Germline V CDR1 and CDR2: MNHEY, SVGAGI. As DNA, the CDR3 is TGTGCCAGCAGGGATACAGGGGGCTCGGGCACCATATATTTT. This sequence encodes CASRDTGGSGTIYF.

The V and J genes are TRBV9 and TRBJ1-1, with 7 bases fitting TRBD1. The germline V gene encodes CDR1 SGDLS and CDR2 YYNGEE. After removal of 0 bases from V and 0 bases from J, the junction contained 2 bases not matched to a gene. The CDR3 extends over 15 amino acids. The CDR3 spells CASSVGDRLNTEAFF. Written as DNA, the CDR3 is TGTGCCAGCAGCGTAGGGGACAGACTGAACACTGAAGCTTTCTTT. The full variable domain, in which reference TRBV9 and TRBJ1-1 provide the parts outside the CDR3, is DSGVTQTPKHLITATGQRVTLRCSPRSGDLSVYWYQQSLDQGLQFLIQYYNGEERAKGNILERFSAQQFPDLHSELNLSSLELGDSALYFCASSVGDRLNTEAFFGQGTRLTVV.

The V gene is TRBV7-3, the J gene TRBJ2-1; D perhaps matches TRBD2 (7 bases). Trimming pared 0 bases from V and 9 bases from J, leaving 15 bases between. Germline values: CDR1 SGHTA, CDR2 FQGTGA. This CDR3 spans 15 amino acids. This CDR3 is CASSLTLGRGSEQFF. CDR3 sequence (DNA): TGTGCCAGCAGCTTAACTTTAGGGAGGGGGAGTGAGCAGTTCTTC. Using reference TRBV7-3 and TRBJ2-1 for the parts outside the CDR3, the full variable domain is GAGVSQTPSNKVTEKGKYVELRCDPISGHTALYWYRQSLGQGPEFLIYFQGTGAADDSGLPNDRFFAVRPEGSVSTLKIQRTERGDSAVYLCASSLTLGRGSEQFFGPGTRLTVL.

The chain links TRBV9 to TRBJ2-5, with D perhaps matching TRBD1 (6 bases). CDR1 is SGDLS, CDR2 YYNGEE, per germline. The V gene lost 0 bases and the J gene lost 5 bases, with 17 bases spanning the gap. CDR3 size: 16 residues. The CDR3 protein is CASSVGQVPYGETQYF. Written as DNA, the CDR3 is TGTGCCAGCAGCGTAGGACAGGTACCCTATGGGGAGACCCAGTACTTC.

The chain recombines TRBV3-1 (or the pseudogene TRBV3-2) with TRBJ1-6; D perhaps matches TRBD1 (5 bases). CDR1 is LGHDT and CDR2 is YNNKEL in the germline V gene (reference sequence). The CDR3 is 15 residues long. V shed 6 bases and J shed 13 bases, with 22 bases lying between them. The CDR3 reads CASRSTDSLGGPLHF. The CDR3 nucleotides are TGTGCCAGCAGATCGACTGATTCTTTGGGGGGGCCCCTCCACTTT.

The chain combines TRBV18 with TRBJ1-2; 7 nucleotides agree with TRBD1. The germline V gene encodes CDR1 KGHSH and CDR2 LQKENI. This CDR3 has 14 residues. V shed 1 base, J shed 4 bases, and the junction held 3 bases outside the gene matches. CDR3: CASSPRRDSYGYTF. The CDR3 nucleotides read TGTGCCAGCTCACCACGGCGGGACAGCTATGGCTACACCTTC.

The chain joins TRBV11-3 to TRBJ2-1; 11 positions agree with TRBD1. The CDR3 extends over 15 amino acids. The V gene end was trimmed by 5 bases and the J gene end by 9 bases; junction bases not matched to a gene: 9. Germline V gene lookup returns CDR1 SGHNT and CDR2 YENEEA. CDR3 residues: CASSPIAGTGGEQFF. The CDR3 DNA sequence: TGTGCCAGCAGCCCTATAGCCGGGACAGGGGGTGAGCAGTTCTTC.

The genes are TRBV10-2 and TRBJ2-5, with D maybe TRBD1 (6 bases). The V end was cut by 3 bases, the J end by 1 base, with 15 bases between. The CDR3 runs to 16 residues. From germline, CDR1 is WSHSY and CDR2 SAAADI. The CDR3: CASSDLKDSLQETQYF. CDR3 coding DNA: TGCGCCAGCAGTGACCTGAAGGACAGCCTCCAAGAGACCCAGTACTTC.

CDR3 sequence: CASSLQGTDTQYF. CDR3 nucleotide sequence: TGCGCCAGCAGCTTACAGGGTACAGATACGCAGTATTTT. The chain joins TRBV5-1 to TRBJ2-3, with D perhaps matching TRBD1 (6 bases). The length of the CDR3 is 13 residues. Trimming stripped 2 bases from V and 3 bases from J, with 7 bases between. Germline assignment: CDR1 SGHRS and CDR2 YFSETQ. Full variable domain (missing parts from reference TRBV5-1 and TRBJ2-3): KAGVTQTPRYLIKTRGQQVTLSCSPISGHRSVSWYQQTPGQGLQFLFEYFSETQRNKGNFPGRFSGRQFSNSRSEMNVSTLELGDSALYLCASSLQGTDTQYFGPGTRLTVL.

The chain couples TRBV5-1 to TRBJ1-4, with 9 bases aligning to TRBD1. V gave up 7 bases and J gave up 8 bases; unmatched junction bases: 12. Germline loops: CDR1 SGHRS, CDR2 YFSETQ. The CDR3 has 15 amino acids. DNA for the CDR3: TGCGCCAGCCGCCCCCCCGGGACAGGGAGGGAAAAACTGTTTTTT. As protein: CASRPPGTGREKLFF.

J is TRBJ2-7 and V is TRBV5-1; tentatively, D is TRBD2 (5 bases). The CDR3 is 15 residues long. Germline-derived CDR1 and CDR2 are SGHRS and YFSETQ. V was trimmed by 1 base and J by 6 bases, leaving 17 bases between them. The CDR3 loop reads CASSLRLGQRLEQYF. CDR3 DNA: TGCGCCAGCAGCTTGAGGCTAGGCCAGCGGCTCGAGCAGTACTTC.

This chain links TRBV10-2 with TRBJ2-3; D remains unclear. Trimming stripped 8 bases from V and 0 bases from J, with 15 bases between. The germline V gene encodes CDR1 WSHSY and CDR2 SAAADI. The CDR3 is 15 amino acids. For the CDR3, the DNA is TGCGCCAGCGTTGAGTCGCCTACTAGCACAGATACGCAGTATTTT. Protein sequence: CASVESPTSTDTQYF.

The chain couples TRBV6-5 to TRBJ1-3, with 7 bases identical to TRBD1. There are 15 residues in the CDR3. Germline V gene sequence: CDR1 MNHEY, CDR2 SVGAGI. After removal of 6 bases from V and 3 bases from J, the junction contained 8 bases not matched to a gene. The CDR3 region is CASSTQGVGGNTIYF. For the CDR3, the DNA is TGTGCCAGCAGCACGCAGGGGGTTGGTGGAAACACCATATATTTT.

The chain employs TRBV27 and TRBJ2-5, with TRBD2 matching over 7 bases. With V trimmed by 5 bases and J by 0 bases, 9 bases remained unmatched. The CDR3 spans 16 residues. The germline CDR1 and CDR2 sequences are MNHEY and SMNVEV (reference sequence). CDR3 bases: TGTGCCAGCAGTCCTCTAAGCGGGGCGCACCAAGAGACCCAGTACTTC. Its translation is CASSPLSGAHQETQYF.

The gene calls are TRBV19 and TRBJ2-7; D perhaps matches TRBD1 (6 bases). CDR1 and CDR2 from the germline V gene are LNHDA and SQIVND (reference sequence). With 4 bases removed from V and 1 base from J, the gap between germline ends came to 8 bases. CDR3 length: 13 amino acids. The CDR3 sequence: CASSTGQSYEQYF. Here the CDR3 DNA reads TGTGCCAGTAGTACCGGACAGTCCTACGAGCAGTACTTC.

The chain combines TRBV2 with TRBJ2-1, with 12 bases that match TRBD2. The germline CDR1 and CDR2 sequences are SNHLY and FYNNEI. The V segment lost 1 base and the J segment 2 bases; nucleotides outside the gene matches: 0. The CDR3 loop spans 16 amino acids. The CDR3 region is CASSEGLAGAYNEQFF. The DNA of the CDR3 is TGTGCCAGCAGTGAAGGACTAGCGGGGGCCTACAATGAGCAGTTCTTC.

This chain connects TRBV21-1 to TRBJ1-5. TRBV21-1 is listed as a pseudogene. CDR3 length: 16 amino acids. The CDR3 here is CASSKVVVPNNQPQHF. The CDR3 DNA follows: TGTGCCAGCAGCAAAGTCGTAGTTCCCAATAATCAGCCCCAGCATTTT.

The chain has TRBV18 and TRBJ2-5; maybe TRBD1 (6 bases). Deletions cut 5 bases from V and 2 bases from J, with 12 bases between. The germline CDR1 and CDR2 sequences are KGHSH and LQKENI. This CDR3 spans 14 amino acids. The CDR3 DNA follows: TGTGCCAGCTCAGCCTCGACAGGTCAAGAGACCCAGTACTTC. The encoded protein is CASSASTGQETQYF. Full variable domain (missing parts from reference TRBV18 and TRBJ2-5): NAGVMQNPRHLVRRRGQEARLRCSPMKGHSHVYWYRQLPEEGLKFMVYLQKENIIDESGMPKERFSAEFPKEGPSILRIQQVVRGDSAAYFCASSASTGQETQYFGPGTRLLVL.

This clone was counted a single time. The chain has TRBV19 and TRBJ2-6; no definite D call. Germline V lookup: CDR1 LNHDA, CDR2 SQIVND (reference sequence). This CDR3 is built from 13 residues. V lost 3 bases, J lost 3 bases, and 3 bases lay in between. The chain's CDR3 is CASSISGANVLTF. The DNA of the CDR3 is TGTGCCAGTAGTATCAGTGGGGCCAACGTCCTGACTTTC.

The chain is built from TRBV28 and TRBJ1-2; D is possibly TRBD1 (5 bases). V lost 3 bases to trimming and J lost 8 bases, with 13 bases between them. The CDR3 spans 13 residues. Germline V gene data show CDR1 as MDHEN and CDR2 as SYDVKM. The DNA for the CDR3 is TGTGCCAGCAGTTTCTTAGGGGCGCGGGGCTACACCTTC. Amino acids: CASSFLGARGYTF.